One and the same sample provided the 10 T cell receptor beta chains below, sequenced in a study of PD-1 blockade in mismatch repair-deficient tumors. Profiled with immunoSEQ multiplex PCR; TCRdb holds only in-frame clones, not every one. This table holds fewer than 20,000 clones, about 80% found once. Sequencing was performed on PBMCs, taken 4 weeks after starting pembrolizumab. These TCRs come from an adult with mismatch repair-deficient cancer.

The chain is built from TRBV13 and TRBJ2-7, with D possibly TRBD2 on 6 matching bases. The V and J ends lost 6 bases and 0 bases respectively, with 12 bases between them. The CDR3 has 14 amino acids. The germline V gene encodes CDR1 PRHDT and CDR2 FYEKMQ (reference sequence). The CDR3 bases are TGTGCCAGCAGGAGAGCGGGCCGCTCCTACGAGCAGTACTTC. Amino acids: CASRRAGRSYEQYF.

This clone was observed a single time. The CDR3 is CAWLRTGPGNTIYF. Written as DNA, the CDR3 is TGTGCCTGGCTAAGGACAGGGCCAGGAAACACCATATATTTT. This chain joins TRBV30 and TRBJ1-3; 8 bases line up with TRBD1. Looked up from germline, CDR1 is GTSNPN and CDR2 is SVGIG (reference sequence). V lost 5 bases and J lost 4; bases outside the gene matches: 7. There are 14 residues in the CDR3. The whole variable domain, remainder taken from reference TRBV30 and TRBJ1-3, is SQTIHQWPATLVQPVGSPLSLECTVEGTSNPNLYWYRQAAGRGLQLLFYSVGIGQISSEVPQNLSASRPQDRQFILSSKKLLLSDSGFYLCAWLRTGPGNTIYFGEGSWLTVV.

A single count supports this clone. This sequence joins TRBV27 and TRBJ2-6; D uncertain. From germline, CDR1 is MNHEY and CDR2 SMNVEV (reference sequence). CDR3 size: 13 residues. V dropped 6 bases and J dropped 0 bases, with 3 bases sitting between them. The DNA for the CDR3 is TGTGCCAGCAGCATCTCTGGGGCCAACGTCCTGACTTTC. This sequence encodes CASSISGANVLTF.

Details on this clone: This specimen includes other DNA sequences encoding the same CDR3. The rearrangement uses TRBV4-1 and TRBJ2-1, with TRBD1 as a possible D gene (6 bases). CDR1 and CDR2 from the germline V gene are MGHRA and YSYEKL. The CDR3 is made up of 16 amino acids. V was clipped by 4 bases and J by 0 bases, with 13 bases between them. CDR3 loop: CASSRTGYGSYNEQFF. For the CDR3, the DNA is TGCGCCAGCAGCCGTACAGGGTACGGCTCCTACAATGAGCAGTTCTTC.

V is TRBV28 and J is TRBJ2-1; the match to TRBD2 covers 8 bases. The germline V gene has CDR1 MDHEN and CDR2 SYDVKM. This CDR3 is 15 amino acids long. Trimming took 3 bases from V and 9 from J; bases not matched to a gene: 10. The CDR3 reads CASSLVTAGEREQFF. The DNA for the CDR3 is TGTGCCAGCAGTTTGGTAACAGCGGGAGAGCGTGAGCAGTTCTTC. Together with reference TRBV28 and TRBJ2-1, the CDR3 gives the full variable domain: DVKVTQSSRYLVKRTGEKVFLECVQDMDHENMFWYRQDPGLGLRLIYFSYDVKMKEKGDIPEGYSVSREKKERFSLILESASTNQTSMYLCASSLVTAGEREQFFGPGTRLTVL.

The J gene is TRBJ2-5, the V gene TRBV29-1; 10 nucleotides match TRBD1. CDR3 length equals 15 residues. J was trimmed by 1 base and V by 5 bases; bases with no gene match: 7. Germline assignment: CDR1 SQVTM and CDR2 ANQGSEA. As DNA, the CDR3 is TGCAGCGTTATCCCCGGGACAGGGGCCCAAGAGACCCAGTACTTC. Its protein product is CSVIPGTGAQETQYF.

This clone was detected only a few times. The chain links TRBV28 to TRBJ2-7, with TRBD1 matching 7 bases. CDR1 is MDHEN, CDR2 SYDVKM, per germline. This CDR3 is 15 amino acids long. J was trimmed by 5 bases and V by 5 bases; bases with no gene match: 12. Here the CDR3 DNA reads TGTGCCAGCAGTCAAGGACAGGAAGGTTCGGACGAGCAGTACTTC. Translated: CASSQGQEGSDEQYF.

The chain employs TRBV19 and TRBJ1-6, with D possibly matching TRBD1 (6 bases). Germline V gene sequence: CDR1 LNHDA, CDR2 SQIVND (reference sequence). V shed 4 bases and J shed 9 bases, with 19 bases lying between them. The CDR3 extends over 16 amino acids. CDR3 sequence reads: CASSTFKTGRGSPLHF. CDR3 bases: TGTGCCAGTAGTACGTTCAAGACAGGACGGGGTTCACCCCTCCACTTT.

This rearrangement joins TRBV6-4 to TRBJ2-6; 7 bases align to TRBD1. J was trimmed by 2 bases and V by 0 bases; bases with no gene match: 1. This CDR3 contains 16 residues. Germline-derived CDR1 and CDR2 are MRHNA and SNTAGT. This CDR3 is CASSDSQGAGANVLTF. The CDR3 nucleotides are TGTGCCAGCAGTGACTCGCAGGGGGCTGGGGCCAACGTCCTGACTTTC.

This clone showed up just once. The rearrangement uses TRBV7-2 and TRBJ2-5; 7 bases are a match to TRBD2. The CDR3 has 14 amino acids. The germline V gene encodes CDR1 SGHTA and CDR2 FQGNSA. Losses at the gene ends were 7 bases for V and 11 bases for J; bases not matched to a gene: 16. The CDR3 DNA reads TGTGCCAGCAAGAGAGGGACCGGGGAGGGAGAGCAGTACTTC. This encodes CASKRGTGEGEQYF.